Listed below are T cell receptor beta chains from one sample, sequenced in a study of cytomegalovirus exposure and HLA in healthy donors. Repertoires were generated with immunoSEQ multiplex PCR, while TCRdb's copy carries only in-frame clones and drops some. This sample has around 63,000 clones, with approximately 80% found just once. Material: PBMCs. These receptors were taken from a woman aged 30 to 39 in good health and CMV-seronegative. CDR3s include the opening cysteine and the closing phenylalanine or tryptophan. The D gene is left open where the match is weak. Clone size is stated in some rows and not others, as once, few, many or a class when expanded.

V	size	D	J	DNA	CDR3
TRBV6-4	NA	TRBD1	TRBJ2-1	TGTGCCAGCAGTGACTCGGGTCAGGGGGCATTCTATGAGCAGTTCTTC	CASSDSGQGAFYEQFF
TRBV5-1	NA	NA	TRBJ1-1	TGCGCCAGCAGCTTGGAAAGCAGTGGGGCAGGGAAAGCTTTCTTT	CASSLESSGAGKAFF
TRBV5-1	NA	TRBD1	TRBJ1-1	TGCGCCAGCAGCTTTAGGGACCCGGGACAGGGTTCCACTGAAGCTTTCTTT	CASSFRDPGQGSTEAFF
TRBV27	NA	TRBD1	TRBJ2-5	TGTGCCAGCCGGAACAGGACAGGGGGCGCGTCGAAGACCCAGTACTTC	CASRNRTGGASKTQYF
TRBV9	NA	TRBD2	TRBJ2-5	TGTGCCAGCAGCGTAGCTTGGGGACTAGCGGGGGCTGGGGAGACCCAGTACTTC	CASSVAWGLAGAGETQYF
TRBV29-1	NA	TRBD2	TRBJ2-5	TGCAGCGTTGAAAGGGGAGGGGACGGGACCCAGTACTTC	CSVERGGDGTQYF
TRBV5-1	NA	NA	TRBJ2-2	TGCGCCAGCAGCTCGGGGAGACCGCGTGGCACCGGGGAGCTGTTTTTT	CASSSGRPRGTGELFF
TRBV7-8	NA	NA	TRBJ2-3	TGTGCCAGCAGACCTCGGACACGCAGCACAGATACGCAGTATTTT	CASRPRTRSTDTQYF
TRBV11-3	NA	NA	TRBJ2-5	TGTGCCAGCAGCTTAGGGGGGACTGTCCAAGAGACCCAGTACTTC	CASSLGGTVQETQYF
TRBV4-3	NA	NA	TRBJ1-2	TGCGCCAGCAGCCAAAGTGGTTACGGTCCCTACACCTTC	CASSQSGYGPYTF
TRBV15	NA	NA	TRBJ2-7	TGTGCCACCAGTAATGGGTTGGGGAGCTCCTACGAGCAGTACTTC	CATSNGLGSSYEQYF
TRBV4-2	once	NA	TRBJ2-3	TGTGCCAGCAGCCAAGTCCGAGGGGGGGCCGGAACAGATACGCAGTATTTT	CASSQVRGGAGTDTQYF
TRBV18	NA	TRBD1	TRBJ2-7	TGTGCCAGCTCACCGGGGACAGCCTCCTACGAGCAGTACTTC	CASSPGTASYEQYF
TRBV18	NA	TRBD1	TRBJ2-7	TGTGCCAGCTCACCTGGACAGGGGACCTACGAGCAGTACTTC	CASSPGQGTYEQYF
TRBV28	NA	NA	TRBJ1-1	TGTGCCAGCAGTTTAACCCCAGAGAACACTGAAGCTTTCTTT	CASSLTPENTEAFF
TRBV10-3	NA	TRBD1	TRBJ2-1	TGTGCCATCAGTGAAAACCGACAGGGTTCCGCCTACAATGAGCAGTTCTTC	CAISENRQGSAYNEQFF
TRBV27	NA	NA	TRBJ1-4	TGTGCCAGCAGTTTATTGGGCGGTGGGGCTCGGGATGAAAAACTGTTTTTT	CASSLLGGGARDEKLFF
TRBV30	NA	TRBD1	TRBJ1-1	TGTGCCTGGAGTGTACGGGTTACAGGGGGCTCTTCTGCTTTCTTT	CAWSVRVTGGSSAFF
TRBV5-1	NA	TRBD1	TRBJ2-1	TGCGCCAGCAGCTTCCCCGGGACAGGGACCTACAATGAGCAGTTCTTC	CASSFPGTGTYNEQFF
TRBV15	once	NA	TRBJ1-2	TGTGCCACCTATACCTCAGGCAGGGATGGAAACTATGGCTACACCTTC	CATYTSGRDGNYGYTF
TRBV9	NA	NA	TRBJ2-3	TGTGCCAGCAGCCTATCGTCTAGCACAGATACGCAGTATTTT	CASSLSSSTDTQYF
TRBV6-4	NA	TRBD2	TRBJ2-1	TGTGCCAGCAGTGACTTCACTAGCGGGGAATACAATGAGCAGTTCTTC	CASSDFTSGEYNEQFF
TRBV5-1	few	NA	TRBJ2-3	TGCGCCAGCAGATCGGGGGTAGACACAGATACGCAGTATTTT	CASRSGVDTDTQYF
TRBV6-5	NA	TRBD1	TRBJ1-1	TGTGCCAGCAGTCGGACAGGGAACACTGAAGCTTTCTTT	CASSRTGNTEAFF
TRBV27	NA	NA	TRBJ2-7	TGTGCCACCCGGGACACTCCCTACGAGCAGTACTTC	CATRDTPYEQYF
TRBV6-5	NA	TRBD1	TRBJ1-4	TGTGCCAGCAGTTCAGCCGCCGGACAGGGGGGCGAAAAACTGTTTTTT	CASSSAAGQGGEKLFF
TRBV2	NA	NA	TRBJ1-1	TGTGCCAGCCTAACAGGTCTGGTGGGTAACACTGAAGCTTTCTTT	CASLTGLVGNTEAFF
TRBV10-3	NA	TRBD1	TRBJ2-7	TGTGCCATCAGTGAAGGTGAGGGGGCTCGGGAGCAGTACTTC	CAISEGEGAREQYF
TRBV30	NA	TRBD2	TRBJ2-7	TGTGCCTGGAGCGCAGGACTAGCGGGGTACGAGCAGTACTTC	CAWSAGLAGYEQYF
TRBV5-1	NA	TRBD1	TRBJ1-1	TGCGCCAGCAGTCCTTGGACAGGGAGGACCGGTGAAGCTTTCTTT	CASSPWTGRTGEAFF
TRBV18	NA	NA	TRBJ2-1	TGTGCCAGCTCACCCATTCGGACAAATGGCAATGAGCAGTTCTTC	CASSPIRTNGNEQFF
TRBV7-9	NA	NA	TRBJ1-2	TGTGCCAGCAGCGCACAGGTAACTAACTATGGCTACACCTTC	CASSAQVTNYGYTF
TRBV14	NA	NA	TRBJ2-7	TGTGCCAGCAGCGCCACCGCGGGCTACGAGCAGTACTTC	CASSATAGYEQYF
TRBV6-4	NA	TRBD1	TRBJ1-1	TGTGCCAGCAGTGGAACAGGGGATCCTGAAGCTTTCTTT	CASSGTGDPEAFF
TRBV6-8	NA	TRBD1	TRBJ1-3	TGTGCCAGCAGTTTTTGGACAGGGGAGAAGGGCTCTGGAAACACCATATATTTT	CASSFWTGEKGSGNTIYF
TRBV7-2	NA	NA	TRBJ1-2	TGTGCCAGCAGCTTAGGGGCCGATACTAACTATGGCTACACCTTC	CASSLGADTNYGYTF
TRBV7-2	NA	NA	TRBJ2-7	TGTGCCAGCAGCTTAGCGGGGGGGCCTTCTCGCTACGAGCAGTACTTC	CASSLAGGPSRYEQYF
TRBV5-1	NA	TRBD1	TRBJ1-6	TGCGCCAGCAGCGTGGGACAGGGAAATTATTCACCCCTCCACTTT	CASSVGQGNYSPLHF
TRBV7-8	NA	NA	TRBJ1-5	TGTGCCAGCAGCCCCCAGAGTACAGGCACTCAGCCCCAGCATTTT	CASSPQSTGTQPQHF
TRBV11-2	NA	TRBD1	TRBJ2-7	TGTGCCAGCAGCTTAGCGGGGACAGGGGGCATCTACGAGCAGTACTTC	CASSLAGTGGIYEQYF
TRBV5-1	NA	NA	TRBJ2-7	TGCGCCAGCAGCTCGAGACAGGGAGGCCCCTACGAGCAGTACTTC	CASSSRQGGPYEQYF
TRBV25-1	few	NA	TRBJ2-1	TGTGCCAGCAAAGGGGGGGGCAGCTCCTACAATGAGCAGTTCTTC	CASKGGGSSYNEQFF
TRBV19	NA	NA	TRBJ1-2	TGTGCCATACAGGGAGCCCCGGGTGGCTACACCTTC	CAIQGAPGGYTF
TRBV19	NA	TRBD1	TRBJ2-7	TGTGCCAGTAGTCAGGGGGTCAGGGGGTACGAGCAGTACTTC	CASSQGVRGYEQYF
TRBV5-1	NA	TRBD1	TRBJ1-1	TGCGCCAGCAGCCTTAGGACAGGGGGGCGAAACACTGAAGCTTTCTTT	CASSLRTGGRNTEAFF
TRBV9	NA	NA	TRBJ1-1	TGTGCCAGCAGCGTAGCCAGCAGGGACACTGAAGCTTTCTTT	CASSVASRDTEAFF
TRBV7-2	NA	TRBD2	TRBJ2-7	TGTGCCAGCAGCTTAGAAAAGGGAGGGCCCTACGAGCAGTACTTC	CASSLEKGGPYEQYF
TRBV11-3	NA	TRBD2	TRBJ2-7	TGTGCCAGCAGCGCACGCTGGGGAGGGAATGGGATCTACGAGCAGTACTTC	CASSARWGGNGIYEQYF
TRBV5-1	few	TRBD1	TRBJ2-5	TGCGCCAGCAGCCAGGATGGGACAGAAGAGACCCAGTACTTC	CASSQDGTEETQYF
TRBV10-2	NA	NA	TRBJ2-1	TGCGCCAGCAGTGCCAGGGAAGTGAATGAGCAGTTCTTC	CASSAREVNEQFF
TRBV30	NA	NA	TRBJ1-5	TGTGCCTGGAGTGAAACCCGAGATGATCAGCCCCAGCATTTT	CAWSETRDDQPQHF
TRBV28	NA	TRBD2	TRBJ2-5	TGTGCCAGCAGCCTTAGCGTAGCGGGGGGGAGAGAGACCCAGTACTTC	CASSLSVAGGRETQYF
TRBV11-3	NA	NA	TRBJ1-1	TGTGCCAGCAGCGAATACGGGGGGAGCACTGAAGCTTTCTTT	CASSEYGGSTEAFF
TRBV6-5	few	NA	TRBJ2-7	TGTGCCAGCACGGCACCGGCTCGCGGCGAGCAGTACTTC	CASTAPARGEQYF
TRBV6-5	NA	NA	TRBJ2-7	TGTGCCAGCAGTTACGGGTCAGCTACTACCTACGAGCAGTACTTC	CASSYGSATTYEQYF
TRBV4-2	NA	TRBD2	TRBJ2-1	TGTGCCAGCAGCCAAGATGAGGCGGGGGGCGCCTACAATGAGCAGTTCTTC	CASSQDEAGGAYNEQFF
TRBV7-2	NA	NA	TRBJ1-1	TGTGCCAGCAGCACGACAGTGAACACTGAAGCTTTCTTT	CASSTTVNTEAFF
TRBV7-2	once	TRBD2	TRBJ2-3	TGTGCCAGCACCGCATCGCGGGGGGGAGGCACAGATACGCAGTATTTT	CASTASRGGGTDTQYF
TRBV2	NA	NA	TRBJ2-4	TGTGCCAGCAGTGTGGCAGATCTAGCCAAAAACATTCAGTACTTC	CASSVADLAKNIQYF